The 12 T cell receptor beta chains below were found in one sample sequenced in a study of blood T cell repertoires in COVID-19. Assay: immunoSEQ multiplex PCR; the TCRdb copy retains only in-frame clones and omits some. The sample records a few hundred thousand clones, approximately 86% being singletons. Sequenced input: peripheral blood. These receptor sequences come from a woman aged 60-75 years with COVID-19, enrolled during active disease.

This clone was seen more than once but under ten times. This sequence joins TRBV6-5 and TRBJ2-7, with TRBD1 identical over 9 bases. CDR1 and CDR2 from the germline V gene are MNHEY and SVGAGI. V lost 6 bases and J lost 9; bases outside the gene matches: 15. The CDR3 contains 15 residues. The CDR3 bases are TGTGCCAGCAGACCGTTCGGGACAGGGTGGAACATGCAGTACTTC. Translation: CASRPFGTGWNMQYF.

This clone was seen once. V is TRBV11-2 and J is TRBJ2-2, with TRBD1 matching over 10 bases. Unmatched junction bases numbered 6, after V lost 1 base and J lost 4 bases. The V gene's germline CDR1 is SGHAT and CDR2 FQNNGV. CDR3 size: 17 residues. The CDR3 DNA follows: TGTGCCAGCAGCTTAGGTCCAAGGACAGGGGGCACCGGGGAGCTGTTTTTT. Residues: CASSLGPRTGGTGELFF.

This sequence joins TRBV27 and TRBJ1-1, with D maybe TRBD1 (5 bases). V dropped 5 bases and J dropped 10 bases, with 23 bases sitting between them. Germline CDR1 MNHEY, CDR2 SMNVEV (reference sequence). CDR3 length: 15 residues. CDR3 region: CASSPGPTSGLRAFF. CDR3 in DNA: TGTGCCAGCAGTCCGGGACCCACAAGCGGGTTGAGAGCTTTCTTT.

V usage is TRBV11-3 and J usage is TRBJ2-2, with D possibly matching TRBD2 (7 bases). Germline loops: CDR1 SGHNT, CDR2 YENEEA. The CDR3 has 14 amino acids. Trimming took off 3 bases at V and 4 bases at J, with 9 bases between the two ends. The CDR3 loop is CASSLGGGTGELFF. The CDR3 DNA reads TGTGCCAGCAGCTTGGGAGGGGGCACCGGGGAGCTGTTTTTT.

To note about this clone: The same CDR3 arises from other DNA sequences in this sample as well. J is TRBJ2-5 and V is TRBV5-1; unclear D gene. The CDR3 extends over 14 amino acids. The germline gives CDR1 SGHRS, CDR2 YFSETQ. Trimming cost V 0 bases and J 1 base, with 7 bases left between them. The CDR3: CASSLGPGQETQYF. CDR3 nucleotides: TGCGCCAGCAGCTTGGGTCCAGGCCAAGAGACCCAGTACTTC.

This clone was recorded only once. The chain combines TRBV21-1 with TRBJ2-7; TRBD2 was called by the table and not checked on the DNA. TRBV21-1 is a pseudogene. The CDR3 is made up of 12 amino acids. CDR3 residues: CASSSLSYEQYF. As DNA, the CDR3 is TGTGCCAGCAGCTCCCTCTCCTACGAGCAGTACTTC.

The chain carries TRBV6-5 and TRBJ2-1, with 7 bases fitting TRBD1. Per the germline V gene, CDR1 is MNHEY and CDR2 is SVGAGI. Trimming removed 6 bases from V and 7 bases from J; junction bases left unmatched: 3. The CDR3 has 12 residues. For the CDR3, the DNA is TGTGCCAGCAGCTACAGGGGTAATGAGCAGTTCTTC. Protein: CASSYRGNEQFF.

This chain links TRBV4-2 with TRBJ1-2; possibly TRBD1 for D (5 bases). The CDR3 sequence is 13 residues long. Germline-derived CDR1 and CDR2 are LGHNA and YNFKEQ. V dropped 3 bases and J dropped 3 bases, with 8 bases sitting between them. CDR3 sequence (DNA): TGTGCCAGCAGCCACGGCAGGGACTATGGCTACACCTTC. This gives the protein CASSHGRDYGYTF.

The rearrangement joins TRBV29-1 to TRBJ2-1; 10 bases line up with TRBD2. The CDR3 is 16 amino acids. Germline lookup yields CDR1 SQVTM and CDR2 ANQGSEA. Trimming removed 4 bases from V and 3 bases from J; junction bases left unmatched: 9. CDR3 DNA sequence: TGCAGCGTTGGTGGCGGTAGCGGGGGGATCTACAATGAGCAGTTCTTC. It is translated as CSVGGGSGGIYNEQFF.

The chain has TRBV29-1 and TRBJ2-1; TRBD1 matches at 7 bases. The V segment lost 3 bases and the J segment 5 bases; nucleotides outside the gene matches: 4. CDR3 length: 13 amino acids. The germline CDR1 and CDR2 sequences are SQVTM and ANQGSEA. The CDR3 DNA is TGCAGCGTTGAGGGACAGAACAACAATGAGCAGTTCTTC. This codes for CSVEGQNNNEQFF.

V and J are TRBV7-8 and TRBJ1-3, with D unresolved. CDR3 length: 16 amino acids. Germline lookup yields CDR1 SGHVS and CDR2 FQNEAQ. Between the trimmed V and J ends, which lost 1 base and 0 bases, there was a span of 10 bases. This CDR3 reads CASSLGSPPSGNTIYF. DNA for the CDR3: TGTGCCAGCAGCTTAGGCAGTCCCCCCTCTGGAAACACCATATATTTT.

The rearrangement joins TRBV9 to TRBJ1-2, with 8 bases that match TRBD1. This CDR3 comprises 15 residues. V trimming: 0 bases; J trimming: 0 bases; junction bases outside the gene matches: 1. CDR1 and CDR2 (germline): SGDLS, YYNGEE. This CDR3 reads CASSVGTGTNYGYTF. The CDR3 region has the DNA TGTGCCAGCAGCGTAGGGACAGGGACTAACTATGGCTACACCTTC.